What follows is one T cell receptor beta chain and its context. Methods used by the authors: How many nucleated cells were present was estimated from reference gene primer amplification. This table comes from immunoSEQ multiplex PCR, and its TCRdb copy is limited to in-frame clones, with some not included. V and J calls plus clone size are reproduced from that table; the DNA served to infer D and trimming. Of about 240,000 clones in the sample, about 83% were seen once. The sample belongs to a study of blood T cell repertoires in COVID-19. Study-level background: T cells, B-cell-depleted T cells, or PBMCs supplied cDNA or gDNA.

The receptor's source is a woman aged 40 to 50 who had been exposed to COVID-19. The sequencing input was PBMCs or T cells enriched from blood (not recorded which).

Written as DNA, the CDR3 is TGTGCCAGCAGCTTGGACAGAACCGGGGAGCTGTTTTTT. Protein product: CASSLDRTGELFF. The chain uses TRBV5-4 and TRBJ2-2; D gene ambiguous. The germline CDR1 and CDR2 sequences are SGHNT and YYREEE (reference sequence). The CDR3 sequence is 13 residues long. V lost 0 bases to trimming and J lost 5 bases, with 5 bases between them.